A single TCR beta chain is shown here with its context. Its antigen is currently not known. These data belong to a study of T cells expressing NK-cell markers (dated by TCRdb to about 2020). Broadly, across the study: In sorted CD3+CD56+NKG2C+, CD3+CD56+NKG2C- and CD3+CD56-NKG2C+ T-cell subsets from several donors, TCR beta-chain repertoires were profiled. Seven of the eight sequenced donors were HCMV-seropositive and one was HCMV-seronegative. The libraries were sequenced on Illumina HiSeq 2000/2500, MiSeq or NextSeq, producing 2 x 150 bp reads. The eight sequenced donors were randomly selected healthy volunteers, three men and five women. Results the study describes overall, beyond this receptor: It remained unclear whether the expanded NKG2C-expressing T cell clones were specific for HCMV antigens. In a handful of donors, the dominant CD3+CD56+NKG2C+ clonotypes were among the top 10 CD8+ clonotypes and accounted for roughly 1.0-7.5% of CD8+ T cells. Those dominant clonotypes were again the most abundant among CD3+CD56-NKG2C+ cells in a handful of donors, at about 25-60.1%.

Instrument used: Illumina HiSeq 2000. TCR beta cDNA libraries were prepared using 5'RACE template switching, which introduced a universal primer site and unique molecular identifiers. Priming for cDNA synthesis came from the TCR beta constant segment, and two successive PCR amplification steps followed. In the paper's pipeline: MIGEC handled demultiplexing of the reads and grouping by UMI, while MiTCR was used to assemble and quantify clonotypes. To exclude erroneous sequences, only TCR cDNA sequences supported by at least two reads were retained. The tcR package was used for downstream repertoire analysis, with clonotypes matched between fractions based on CDR3 nucleotide sequence plus V segment. VDJmatch was used to annotate antigen specificity against VDJdb, with one amino acid substitution in CDR3 allowed. TCRdb reanalyzed the reads, keeping one entry per CDR3 protein sequence and omitting DNA. These V and J calls are TCRdb output, not the study's own analysis. Per the sample table, the count is about 450,000 distinct CDR3 sequences. The ten largest clones add up to about 7.3% of the sample.

The CDR3 goes from the cysteine to the phenylalanine over 15 residues. No DNA has been recorded. The CDR1 and CDR2 encoded by the germline V gene are MDHEN and SYDVKM. A commercial ELISA kit detecting HCMV-specific IgG in serum was used to determine HCMV serostatus. Peripheral blood mononuclear cells were isolated from blood by Ficoll density gradient centrifugation. Rearrangement joined TRBV28 to TRBJ2-1; the TRBD2 assignment by TCRdb is unverifiable without DNA. The sequenced sample was blood T cells: a sorted CD56 or NKG2C T cell subset, CD4+ or CD8+ T cells, or bulk PBMC T cells (not recorded which). The sequence came from a woman between 18 and 69 years old in good health. The CDR3 region: CASSLYLAGMNEQFF.